This T cell receptor beta chain appears in the sequencing data of a study of cytomegalovirus exposure and HLA in healthy donors. Study findings and constraints: It emerged from a later analysis that several of the most significant clusters appeared to be linked to common viral pathogens. TRBV6-2, TRBV6-3 and some other V segments were excluded as indistinguishable. In an earlier analysis, most TCR beta V segments were productive about 87% or about 30% of the time.

The CDR3 extends over 17 amino acids. Germline trimming cut 1 base from V and 0 bases from J; bases unmatched to any gene: 4. CDR1 LGHNA and CDR2 YNFKEQ come from the germline V gene. Notes on this clone: The antigen remains unidentified.

Primers for the PCR totalled 60 Vbeta and 13 Jbeta. Profiling relied on immunoSEQ multiplex PCR, and the TCRdb table lists in-frame clones only, not all of them. Of around 200,000 clones listed, 55% to 65% are singletons. The TCR was taken from a man aged 35-49 years in good health and CMV-seronegative. The chain carries TRBV4-2 and TRBJ2-5; the match to TRBD2 covers 11 bases. Sequenced material: PBMCs. The CDR3 DNA reads as TGTGCCAGCAGCCAAGTACAGACTAGCGGGAACCAAGAGACCCAGTACTTC. This encodes CASSQVQTSGNQETQYF.